The 21 T cell receptor beta chains below come from one sample, sequenced in a study of T-cell reconstitution after alpha-beta-depleted transplantation in children. During its preparation, the TCRbeta library received unique molecular identifiers. Each CDR3 protein is one row after TCRdb ran MiXCR on the PCR reads. Of fewer than 550,000 distinct CDR3 sequences in the sample, more than 9.5% were seen once. The material was PBMCs, mostly from graft donor cells, obtained 180 days after TCRalphabeta/CD19-depleted stem cell transplant. The source is a female patient between 2 and 15 years old who had a stem cell transplant for aplastic anemia, so the T cells may come from the graft donor.

This clonotype was detected a few times. In nucleotides, the CDR3 is TGTGCCAGCAGTTCGCATATGGGACAGAGCAATCAGCCCCAGCATTTT. Encoded protein: CASSSHMGQSNQPQHF. The chain couples TRBV6-2 or TRBV6-3 to TRBJ1-5; the match to TRBD1 covers 7 bases. The length of the CDR3 is 16 residues. The germline V gene encodes CDR1 MNHEY and CDR2 SVGEGT. Trimming removed 4 bases from V and 1 base from J; junction bases left unmatched: 7.

The J gene is TRBJ1-2, the V gene TRBV5-1; 7 positions agree with TRBD1. The CDR3 runs 15 residues. The germline V gene encodes CDR1 SGHRS and CDR2 YFSETQ. V lost 2 bases and J lost 1; bases outside the gene matches: 5. The CDR3 region has the DNA TGCGCCAGCAGCTTAGGACAGGCTCTTAACTATGGCTACACCTTC. Residues: CASSLGQALNYGYTF. The entire variable domain, with the rest obtained from reference TRBV5-1 and TRBJ1-2, is as follows: KAGVTQTPRYLIKTRGQQVTLSCSPISGHRSVSWYQQTPGQGLQFLFEYFSETQRNKGNFPGRFSGRQFSNSRSEMNVSTLELGDSALYLCASSLGQALNYGYTFGSGTRLTVV.

This chain links TRBV4-3 with TRBJ2-7; D is uncertain. V shed 3 bases and J shed 3 bases, with 9 bases lying between them. The CDR3 runs 13 residues. Germline loops: CDR1 LGHNA, CDR2 YSLEER. CDR3 nucleotide sequence: TGCGCCAGCAGCCACGGTCGAGGCTACGAGCAGTACGTC. It translates to CASSHGRGYEQYV.

This clonotype was seen at least ten times. V gene TRBV4-3 combines with J gene TRBJ1-5; no clear D gene. V lost 1 base and J 2 bases, leaving 6 bases between the germline ends. The germline gives CDR1 LGHNA, CDR2 YSLEER. The CDR3 spans 14 residues. The CDR3 DNA reads TGCGCCAGCAGCCAAGTAGCGGGCAATCAGCCCCAGCATTTT. This translates into CASSQVAGNQPQHF.

This clonotype has only a few counts. The CDR3 DNA reads as TGTGCCAGCAGGGGGGTTTCGGGGTATTATCAGCCCCAGCATTTT. Protein sequence: CASRGVSGYYQPQHF. The chain links TRBV28 to TRBJ1-5; TRBD1 might be the D (5 bases). The CDR3 has 15 amino acids. Trimming shortened V by 6 bases and J by 5 bases, and 17 bases separated the two germline ends. CDR1 is MDHEN, CDR2 SYDVKM, per germline.

V gene TRBV7-9 combines with J gene TRBJ1-1; TRBD1 agrees at 7 bases. CDR1 SEHNR and CDR2 FQNEAQ come from the germline V gene (reference sequence). The V and J ends lost 4 bases and 4 bases, in that order; junction bases with no gene match: 6. This CDR3 region has 14 residues. The CDR3 here is CASSSKPGGTEAFF. The CDR3 DNA reads TGTGCCAGCAGCTCCAAGCCAGGGGGCACTGAAGCTTTCTTT.

The chain links TRBV29-1 to TRBJ2-1; D not certain. Looked up from germline, CDR1 is SQVTM and CDR2 is ANQGSEA. The CDR3 contains 15 residues. Trimming removed 0 bases from V and 0 bases from J, with 9 bases in between. CDR3 amino acids: CSVEETASSYNEQFF. CDR3 bases: TGCAGCGTTGAAGAGACCGCGAGCTCCTACAATGAGCAGTTCTTC.

This clonotype was counted a few times. V and J are TRBV30 and TRBJ1-5; D ambiguous. The CDR3 sequence is 13 residues long. CDR1 is GTSNPN and CDR2 is SVGIG in the germline V gene (reference sequence). V was trimmed by 0 bases and J by 7 bases, leaving 10 bases between them. Here the CDR3 reads CAWSVSDPQPQHF. For the CDR3, the DNA is TGTGCCTGGAGTGTTTCTGACCCCCAGCCCCAGCATTTT.

This clonotype was counted between two and nine times. The chain combines TRBV6-5 with TRBJ2-7, with 9 bases identical to TRBD1. Germline CDR1 is MNHEY and CDR2 is SVGAGI. The CDR3 contains 16 residues. V gave up 7 bases and J gave up 2 bases; unmatched junction bases: 12. CDR3: CASKLKWTGEAYEQYF. CDR3 nucleotides: TGTGCCAGCAAGTTAAAATGGACAGGGGAAGCCTACGAGCAGTACTTC.

V and J are TRBV29-1 and TRBJ1-2; D may be TRBD1 (5 bases). The CDR3 spans 12 residues. Germline V CDR1 and CDR2: SQVTM, ANQGSEA. The germline V and J ends were trimmed by 8 bases and 3 bases, with 13 bases remaining between them. The CDR3 is CSLGAGDYGYTF. The CDR3 DNA is TGCAGCTTAGGGGCGGGGGACTATGGCTACACCTTC.

This clonotype was counted a few times. The genes are TRBV25-1 and TRBJ2-5; 7 nucleotides match TRBD2. J was trimmed by 4 bases and V by 6 bases; bases with no gene match: 8. Per the germline V gene, CDR1 is MGHDK and CDR2 is SYGVNS. The CDR3 has 14 amino acids. The CDR3 DNA is TGTGCCAGCAGCCTTGCGGGAGTTCTAGAGACCCAGTACTTC. Translating gives CASSLAGVLETQYF.

On this clonotype: Given a much more abundant clone one base away, this may be a read error. The chain combines TRBV12-3 or TRBV12-4 with TRBJ2-6; a possible D gene is TRBD1 (6 bases). This CDR3 is built from 18 residues. The CDR3 DNA follows: TGTACCAGCAGGCGGCCGGGACAATTGGGCTCTGGGGCCAACGTCCTGACTTTC. Translation gives CTSRRPGQLGSGANVLTF.

V usage is TRBV7-3 and J usage is TRBJ2-3; 10 positions match TRBD1. V lost 0 bases, J lost 6 bases, and 9 bases stayed unmatched. Germline V gene lookup returns CDR1 SGHTA and CDR2 FQGTGA. CDR3 length: 17 amino acids. In DNA, the CDR3 is TGTGCCAGCAGCTTAACCCCCGGGACAGGGGCCGCGGATACGCAGTATTTT. Translated, it gives CASSLTPGTGAADTQYF.

A few counts support this clonotype. The genes are TRBV4-3 and TRBJ2-1; possible D gene TRBD1, 6 bases. The V end was cut by 0 bases, the J end by 3 bases, with 12 bases between. Germline V gene sequence: CDR1 LGHNA, CDR2 YSLEER. CDR3 size: 16 residues. The CDR3 DNA sequence: TGCGCCAGCAGCCAAGATTTGGGGGCCTACTACAATGAGCAGTTCTTC. As protein: CASSQDLGAYYNEQFF.

Only a few counts were recorded for this clonotype. The chain is built from TRBV20-1 and TRBJ2-1, with a weak D call TRBD2 (6 bases). CDR3 size: 14 residues. Germline CDR1 is DFQATT and CDR2 is SNEGSKA (reference sequence). V dropped 3 bases and J dropped 0 bases, with 9 bases sitting between them. The CDR3 region has the DNA TGCAGTGCTAGTGGAGGGCCCTCCTACAATGAGCAGTTCTTC. It is translated as CSASGGPSYNEQFF.

This clonotype was observed at least ten times. The gene calls are TRBV20-1 and TRBJ2-2; D remains ambiguous. This CDR3 region has 13 residues. The germline gives CDR1 DFQATT, CDR2 SNEGSKA (reference sequence). Trimming took off 2 bases at V and 8 bases at J, with 12 bases between the two ends. CDR3 nucleotide sequence: TGCAGTGCTAGACCCACCAGCTCGGGGGAGCTGTTTTTT. Its translation: CSARPTSSGELFF.

V and J are TRBV2 and TRBJ1-2; D ambiguous. CDR1 SNHLY and CDR2 FYNNEI come from the germline V gene. V lost 3 bases and J lost 1, with 6 bases in between. The CDR3 spans 13 residues. The CDR3 bases are TGTGCCAGCAGTGAGGACTTTAACTATGGCTACACCTTC. Protein: CASSEDFNYGYTF.

This clonotype was seen ten or more times. The chain has TRBV5-1 and TRBJ1-2; D is perhaps TRBD1 (6 bases). Germline CDR1 and CDR2: SGHRS and YFSETQ. V gave up 0 bases and J gave up 1 base, with 10 bases separating them. The CDR3 contains 15 residues. The CDR3 nucleotides read TGCGCCAGCAGCTTGGGGGGGCAGCGTAACTATGGCTACACCTTC. The encoded protein is CASSLGGQRNYGYTF. The whole variable domain, remainder taken from reference TRBV5-1 and TRBJ1-2, is KAGVTQTPRYLIKTRGQQVTLSCSPISGHRSVSWYQQTPGQGLQFLFEYFSETQRNKGNFPGRFSGRQFSNSRSEMNVSTLELGDSALYLCASSLGGQRNYGYTFGSGTRLTVV.

This clonotype was seen a handful of times. V gene TRBV7-6 combines with J gene TRBJ2-7, with a weak D call TRBD1 (6 bases). From germline, CDR1 is SGHVS and CDR2 FNYEAQ. Between the trimmed V and J ends, which lost 2 bases and 7 bases, there was a span of 21 bases. This CDR3 contains 16 residues. The CDR3 region is CASSLLIGQSGGEQYF. The CDR3 DNA is TGTGCCAGCAGCTTACTCATAGGACAGTCCGGCGGGGAGCAGTACTTC.

This clonotype showed up many times. This rearrangement joins TRBV15 to TRBJ2-1; tentative D call: TRBD2 (6 bases). The CDR3 covers 13 residues. Germline CDR1 is LNHNV and CDR2 is YYDKDF (reference sequence). The V and J ends lost 1 base and 8 bases respectively, with 9 bases between them. The CDR3 loop is CATSRARRDEQFF. The CDR3 DNA reads TGTGCCACCAGCAGAGCGAGGAGGGATGAGCAGTTCTTC. Full variable domain (outside the CDR3, taken from reference TRBV15 and TRBJ2-1): DAMVIQNPRYQVTQFGKPVTLSCSQTLNHNVMYWYQQKSSQAPKLLFHYYDKDFNNEADTPDNFQSRRPNTSFCFLDIRSPGLGDTAMYLCATSRARRDEQFFGPGTRLTVL.

The chain links TRBV20-1 to TRBJ2-1; D remains ambiguous. Germline CDR1 reads DFQATT; CDR2 reads SNEGSKA (reference sequence). V dropped 6 bases and J dropped 5 bases, with 23 bases sitting between them. This CDR3 has 16 residues. The DNA for the CDR3 is TGCAGTGCCCGACCTGTGGGCCCAAGAAAACACAATGAGCAGTTCTTC. It translates to CSARPVGPRKHNEQFF.